The T cell receptor (beta chain) under discussion was sequenced for a study of T cell repertoires in cytomegalovirus infection. Turning to the study itself: Recently described HLA-C-restricted plus well-studied HLA-B-restricted CMV epitopes were used. CMV infection plus the matching HLA type was flagged by public TCR beta signatures.

This clonotype was picked up a small number of times. Its antigen is undetermined. V gave up 10 bases and J gave up 4 bases, with 7 bases separating them. The CDR3 totals 10 residues. The germline CDR1 and CDR2 sequences are SEHNR and FQNEAQ (reference sequence). Study results and limitations: Cumulative public TCR beta family frequency identified CMV carriers with the relevant HLA. HLA-C-restricted CMV-specific TCR beta clonotypes prevailed in the ex vivo response.

TCRdb reanalysed the reads using MiXCR and keeps one entry per CDR3 protein. The repertoire holds around 570,000 distinct CDR3 sequences, under 45% seen once, with about 48% in the top ten. This specimen was cultured PBMCs, taken from culture after CMV antigen stimulation. The origin of this receptor is a human donor in good health (CMV status not recorded). Some clones in this sample may be carry-over from other donors' samples. J is TRBJ1-1 and V is TRBV7-9, with D uncertain. The CDR3 DNA follows: TGTGCCATTGTCGGCACTGAAGCTTTCTTT. Translation gives CAIVGTEAFF.